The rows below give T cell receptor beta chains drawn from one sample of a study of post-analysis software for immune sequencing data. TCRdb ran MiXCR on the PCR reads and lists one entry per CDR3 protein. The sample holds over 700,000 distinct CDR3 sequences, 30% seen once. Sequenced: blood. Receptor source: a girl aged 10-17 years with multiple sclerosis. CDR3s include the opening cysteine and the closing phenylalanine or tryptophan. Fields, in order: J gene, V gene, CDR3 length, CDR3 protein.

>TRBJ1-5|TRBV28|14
CASSWQGRNQPQHF
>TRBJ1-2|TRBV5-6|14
CASSPSQWTYGYTF
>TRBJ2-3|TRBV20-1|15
CSARETSGNTDTQYF
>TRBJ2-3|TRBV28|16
CASSLWGTGIADTQYF
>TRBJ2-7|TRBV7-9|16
CASSLLSEGPSYEQYF
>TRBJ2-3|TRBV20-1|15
CSARDWQGVADTQYF
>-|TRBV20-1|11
CSAWARPEQYF
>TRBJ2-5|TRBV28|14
CASSSQGVQETQYF
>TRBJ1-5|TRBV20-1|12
CSARVVGQPQHF
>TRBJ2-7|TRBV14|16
CASSRTSGSFLFEQYF
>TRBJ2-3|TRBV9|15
CASSVVGTGTDTQYF
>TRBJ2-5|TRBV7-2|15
CASSLLGGTAETQYF
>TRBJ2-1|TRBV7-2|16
CASSLAKGTSSNEQFF
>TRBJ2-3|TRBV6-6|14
CASSQQGNTDTQYF
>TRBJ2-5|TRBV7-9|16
CASSLGVGGGEETQYF
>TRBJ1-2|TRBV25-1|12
CASMTGGVGYTF
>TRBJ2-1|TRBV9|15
CASSVTGGGLGEQFF
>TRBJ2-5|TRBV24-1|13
CATGGPFGETQCF
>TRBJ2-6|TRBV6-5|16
CASRQGGSSGANVLTF
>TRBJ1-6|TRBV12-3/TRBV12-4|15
CASFRGESYNSPLHF
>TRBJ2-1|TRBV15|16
CATSRGGGRGQNEQFF
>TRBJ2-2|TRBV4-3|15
CASSQVVQNTGELFF
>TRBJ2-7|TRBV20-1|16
CSARGFSGRAAYEQYF
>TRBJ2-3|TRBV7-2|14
CASSLGAGADTQYF
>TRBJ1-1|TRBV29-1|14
CSVLPEGRGTEAFF
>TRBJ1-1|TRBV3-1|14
CASSPGWANTEAFF